What follows describes a single T cell receptor (beta chain). The target antigen is unknown. The sample belongs to a study of cytomegalovirus exposure and HLA in healthy donors. Study results and limitations: An analysis that was carried out later associated approximately 15,000 TCR beta sequences with HLA alleles at 0.05 false discovery rate. Fewer N-insertions (relative to the approximately 670-donor mean) were reportedly seen in an Asian-associated ancestry cluster in a later analysis.

This CDR3 is 18 amino acids long. Trimming removed 3 bases from V and 0 bases from J; junction bases left unmatched: 10. Germline V lookup: CDR1 SGHDT, CDR2 YYEEEE. PCR used 60 Vbeta primers and 13 Jbeta primers. TCRdb keeps only in-frame clones here, not all; method: immunoSEQ multiplex PCR. The top ten hold 1.5% of the sample, which has 100,000 to 150,000 clones, roughly 87% seen once. The sequenced material came from PBMCs. This receptor was taken from a woman younger than 35 in good health and CMV-seronegative. The V call is TRBV5-6, the J call TRBJ2-4, with 9 bases matching TRBD1. CDR3 nucleotide sequence: TGTGCCAGCAGCTACCGGGACAGGGTCTTTCGAGCCAAAAACATTCAGTACTTC. Residues: CASSYRDRVFRAKNIQYF.